The entry that follows covers one T cell receptor (beta chain) sequence. Recruitment covered roughly 22 US areas and drew participants whose ages spanned about 18 to 100 years. Assignments of participants to cohorts depended upon their own reported clinical history. These data come from a study of blood T cell repertoires in COVID-19. The wider study: In each case, the material was cDNA or gDNA derived from T cells, B-cell-depleted T cells, or PBMCs.

The data were produced by immunoSEQ multiplex PCR, yet TCRdb's version contains in-frame clones alone and is incomplete. The sample includes 150,000 to 200,000 clones, roughly 84% of them seen just once. This receptor was obtained from a woman aged 55-75 years who had recovered from COVID-19. The sample comprised PBMCs or T cells enriched from blood (not recorded which).

DNA for the CDR3: TGTGCCTGGAGTGTACCAGAGGTTACCGGCTACACCTTC. This translates into CAWSVPEVTGYTF. This chain joins TRBV30 and TRBJ1-2; D remains unclear. V was clipped by 0 bases and J by 8 bases, with 13 bases between them. CDR3 length equals 13 residues. Germline V gene sequence: CDR1 GTSNPN, CDR2 SVGIG (reference sequence).